These 20 T cell receptor beta chains share one sample of origin, sequenced in a study of T cell repertoires in cytomegalovirus infection. TCRdb analysed the reads with MiXCR anew, one entry per CDR3 protein. The sample contains around 130,000 distinct CDR3 sequences, 24% of which appear only once. These TCRs are of unknown antigen specificity. The sample consisted of PBMCs, sequenced either directly or after in vitro stimulation (not recorded which). These receptor sequences come from a human donor in good health (CMV status not recorded). Some clones in this sample may be carry-over from other donors' samples.

This rearrangement joins TRBV7-9 to TRBJ1-1, with 9 bases matching TRBD1. Germline trimming cut 5 bases from V and 1 base from J; bases unmatched to any gene: 5. Germline-derived CDR1 and CDR2 are SEHNR and FQNEAQ (reference sequence). CDR3 length equals 15 residues. CDR3 in amino acids: CASSPGQGTNTEAFF. In DNA form, the CDR3 reads TGTGCCAGCAGCCCCGGACAGGGGACGAACACTGAAGCTTTCTTT.

This clonotype came up many times. This rearrangement joins TRBV18 to TRBJ2-1, with D possibly TRBD2 on 6 matching bases. V lost 6 bases to trimming and J lost 6 bases, with 21 bases between them. The CDR3 loop spans 16 amino acids. Germline loops: CDR1 KGHSH, CDR2 LQKENI. The CDR3 here is CASSSTGTGRLNEQFF. The DNA for the CDR3 is TGTGCCAGCTCTTCCACCGGGACTGGTCGCCTCAATGAGCAGTTCTTC.

The chain has TRBV6-1 and TRBJ2-3; 7 bases agree with TRBD2. The CDR3 consists of 15 residues. Trimming removed 5 bases from V and 0 bases from J; junction bases left unmatched: 5. The germline CDR1 and CDR2 sequences are MNHNS and SASEGT. The CDR3: CASSPYGGSTDTQYF. CDR3 sequence (DNA): TGTGCCAGCAGTCCTTACGGGGGGAGCACAGATACGCAGTATTTT.

A few counts support this clonotype. The V gene is TRBV7-9, the J gene TRBJ2-3, with D possibly being TRBD1 (5 bases). The V gene lost 5 bases and the J gene lost 5 bases, with 11 bases spanning the gap. CDR3 length: 13 residues. Per germline, CDR1 SEHNR and CDR2 FQNEAQ (reference sequence). As DNA, the CDR3 is TGTGCCAGCAGCCCGAAGGGGATAGATACGCAGTATTTT. Its protein product is CASSPKGIDTQYF. Full variable domain (remainder filled in from reference TRBV7-9 and TRBJ2-3): DTGVSQNPRHKITKRGQNVTFRCDPISEHNRLYWYRQTLGQGPEFLTYFQNEAQLEKSRLLSDRFSAERPKGSFSTLEIQRTEQGDSAMYLCASSPKGIDTQYFGPGTRLTVL.

This chain connects TRBV19 to TRBJ1-4; maybe TRBD1 (6 bases). CDR1 and CDR2 (germline): LNHDA, SQIVND (reference sequence). Trimming took 5 bases from V and 0 from J, leaving 22 bases between them. The CDR3 spans 19 residues. CDR3 nucleotide sequence: TGTGCCAGTAGTTCACGGGACACTTACGCTACTGCAACTAATGAAAAACTGTTTTTT. Its translation is CASSSRDTYATATNEKLFF.

In its sample, this clonotype was seen a few times. The chain couples TRBV11-2 to TRBJ2-2; D gene unclear. Between the trimmed V and J ends, which lost 5 bases and 0 bases, there was a span of 7 bases. From germline, CDR1 is SGHAT and CDR2 FQNNGV. CDR3 length: 14 amino acids. CDR3 in amino acids: CASSPQPNTGELFF. The CDR3 DNA sequence: TGTGCCAGCAGCCCCCAACCGAACACCGGGGAGCTGTTTTTT.

A remark on this clonotype: The junction departs from the called germline gene at one end, perhaps through a read error. The CDR3 here is CASSLAGGTYEQDF. CDR3 nucleotides: TGTGCCAGCAGCTTAGCGGGAGGGACATACGAGCAGGACTTC. The chain carries TRBV11-2 and TRBJ2-7; 8 bases line up with TRBD2. Germline CDR1 is SGHAT and CDR2 is FQNNGV. The CDR3 consists of 14 residues.

This clonotype has only a few counts. The J gene is TRBJ2-7, the V gene TRBV19, with 8 bases aligning to TRBD2. CDR1 is LNHDA, CDR2 SQIVND, per germline (reference sequence). J lost 2 bases, V lost 8 bases, and 2 bases had no gene match. CDR3 length: 12 amino acids. The DNA for the CDR3 is TGTGCCAGTGCTAGCGGGCCCTACGAGCAGTACTTC. This gives the protein CASASGPYEQYF.

This clonotype occurred a few times. The V call is TRBV12-3 or TRBV12-4, the J call TRBJ2-1; 8 positions match TRBD2. Losses at the gene ends were 6 bases for V and 3 bases for J; bases not matched to a gene: 7. The CDR3 has 15 residues. CDR3 loop: CASSSGRVDYNEQFF. The CDR3 DNA sequence: TGTGCCAGCAGCTCCGGGAGGGTAGACTACAATGAGCAGTTCTTC.

The chain joins TRBV9 to TRBJ2-2, with D hard to call. The CDR3 contains 14 residues. CDR1 is SGDLS, CDR2 YYNGEE, per germline. V dropped 3 bases and J dropped 5 bases, with 11 bases sitting between them. Here the CDR3 reads CASSETLITGELFF. In nucleotides, the CDR3 is TGTGCCAGCAGCGAGACGCTAATAACCGGGGAGCTGTTTTTT.

The table lists this clonotype with a few counts. The chain recombines TRBV19 with TRBJ2-2; perhaps TRBD2 as D (5 bases). CDR3 length: 14 residues. The V gene's germline CDR1 is LNHDA and CDR2 SQIVND (reference sequence). Trimming stripped 5 bases from V and 8 bases from J, with 15 bases between. The CDR3 DNA sequence: TGTGCCAGTAGTTCGATAGACGGACTTGGGGAGCTGTTTTTT. It is translated as CASSSIDGLGELFF.

The V and J genes are TRBV3-1 and TRBJ2-6; D unresolved. This CDR3 comprises 15 residues. Deletions cut 3 bases from V and 4 bases from J, with 10 bases between. Germline V gives CDR1 LGHDT, CDR2 YNNKEL (reference sequence). CDR3 bases: TGTGCCAGCAGCCATGGTACCACCGGGGCCAACGTCCTGACTTTC. Translating gives CASSHGTTGANVLTF.

This clonotype showed up many times. This chain links TRBV7-9 with TRBJ2-7; 7 bases map to TRBD2. The CDR3 extends over 16 amino acids. The germline V gene has CDR1 SEHNR and CDR2 FQNEAQ (reference sequence). After removal of 1 base from V and 6 bases from J, the junction contained 12 bases not matched to a gene. As DNA, the CDR3 is TGTGCCAGCAGCTTAGACGAGGCTAGCGGAGCGGGCGAGCAGTACTTC. This encodes CASSLDEASGAGEQYF.

The table lists this clonotype with many counts. This sequence joins TRBV27 and TRBJ2-1; 7 nucleotides agree with TRBD2. The germline gives CDR1 MNHEY, CDR2 SMNVEV (reference sequence). The CDR3 totals 13 residues. Unmatched junction bases numbered 5, after V lost 6 bases and J lost 6 bases. The CDR3 nucleotides are TGTGCCAGCAGCGGACTAGTGTTCAATGAGCAGTTCTTC. The encoded protein is CASSGLVFNEQFF.

V usage is TRBV12-3 or TRBV12-4 and J usage is TRBJ2-1; 7 bases agree with TRBD2. V lost 6 bases, J lost 9 bases, and 5 bases stayed unmatched. The CDR3 runs 12 residues. The CDR3 spells CASSKSGAEQFF. The CDR3 region has the DNA TGTGCCAGCAGCAAGAGCGGGGCTGAGCAGTTCTTC.

This clonotype was seen ten or more times. The CDR3 DNA reads as TGTGCCAGCAGCTTAGGTCTGAGGGAACGAGAGACCCAGTACTTC. This gives the protein CASSLGLRERETQYF. This chain uses TRBV7-2 with TRBJ2-5; weak D call: TRBD2 (5 bases). Germline CDR1 reads SGHTA; CDR2 reads FQGNSA. Trimming took 1 base from V and 4 from J, leaving 13 bases between them. CDR3 length: 15 amino acids.

This clonotype was detected ten times or more. The DNA of the CDR3 is TGTGCCAGCAGCTTTCCAGACTATGGCTACACCTTC. This translates into CASSFPDYGYTF. The rearrangement uses TRBV7-2 and TRBJ1-2, with D unclear. The ends were cut back, 3 bases at V and 3 bases at J, with 5 bases in the middle. Germline CDR1 and CDR2: SGHTA and FQGNSA. The CDR3 contains 12 residues.

In nucleotides, the CDR3 is TGTGCCAGCAGCTTTCGGGGTAGCGGTGTAACTGAGCAGTTCTTC. Translation: CASSFRGSGVTEQFF. The V gene is TRBV11-3, the J gene TRBJ2-1, with D possibly matching TRBD2 (6 bases). This CDR3 is built from 15 residues. Between the trimmed V and J ends, which lost 3 bases and 9 bases, there was a span of 18 bases. CDR1 is SGHNT, CDR2 YENEEA, per germline.

This clonotype showed up just a few times. V and J are TRBV7-9 and TRBJ2-7, with D perhaps TRBD1 (5 bases). The CDR3 spans 13 residues. V was trimmed by 6 bases and J by 2 bases, leaving 11 bases between them. Germline values: CDR1 SEHNR, CDR2 FQNEAQ (reference sequence). CDR3 in DNA: TGTGCCAGCAGTGTACCAGGGCCCTACGAGCAGTACTTC. This gives the protein CASSVPGPYEQYF.

V is TRBV7-9 and J is TRBJ2-3, with D perhaps assigned TRBD1 or TRBD2 (6 bases each). V dropped 5 bases and J dropped 4 bases, with 13 bases sitting between them. The CDR3 totals 14 residues. Germline V gene lookup returns CDR1 SEHNR and CDR2 FQNEAQ (reference sequence). CDR3 amino acids: CASSGGQGSDTQYF. The DNA for the CDR3 is TGTGCCAGCAGCGGGGGGCAGGGTTCAGATACGCAGTATTTT.